The entry below gives a single T cell receptor (beta chain) sequence along with its context. The data are from a study of blood T cells in healthy people across ages. CDR1 is DFQATT, CDR2 SNEGSKA, per germline (reference sequence). Trimming took 5 bases from V and 0 from J, leaving 16 bases between them. There are 16 residues in the CDR3. Combining a sample-barcoded 5' primer with a J-beta primer mix, a second PCR ran for 7 to 11 cycles. Each TCR beta cDNA got a 12-nucleotide random molecular identifier. TCRdb analysed the 5' RACE reads with MiXCR anew, one entry per CDR3 protein. This sample has 1.5 million or so distinct CDR3 sequences, with approximately 38% found just once.

This sequence joins TRBV20-1 and TRBJ1-4, with D perhaps TRBD1 (5 bases). The receptor was derived from a woman aged 18-29 years in good health. The sample taken for sequencing was blood. The CDR3 loop reads CSAAPDTLATNEKLFF. The CDR3 nucleotides are TGCAGTGCTGCGCCGGACACGCTTGCAACTAATGAAAAACTGTTTTTT.